This T cell receptor beta chain originates from a study of T cells in Graves' hyperthyroidism and ophthalmopathy. Study-wide background: Peripheral blood draws took place at initial diagnosis, ahead of any treatment.

The length of the CDR3 is 21 residues. From germline, CDR1 is KGHDR and CDR2 SFDVKD. The V segment lost 1 base and the J segment 6 bases; nucleotides outside the gene matches: 18. RNA transcripts were the template for amplifying TCR beta CDR3 regions. Primed by the HTBI set, a first-round RT-PCR was run on the TCR CDR3. TCRdb processed the multiplex PCR reads anew with MiXCR; each CDR3 protein has one entry. The table shows some 350,000 distinct CDR3 sequences, with less than 20% occurring only once. This clonotype turned up a few times. The chain employs TRBV24-1 and TRBJ2-1; TRBD2 agrees at 12 bases. Sequencing was done on a sample of blood. This sequence was found in a woman aged 18-35 years with Graves' hyperthyroidism that later progressed to Graves' ophthalmopathy. This CDR3 is CATSDLIREGTRLAGVNEQFF. In nucleotides, the CDR3 is TGTGCCACCAGTGATTTAATTAGGGAGGGCACCCGACTAGCGGGAGTCAATGAGCAGTTCTTC.